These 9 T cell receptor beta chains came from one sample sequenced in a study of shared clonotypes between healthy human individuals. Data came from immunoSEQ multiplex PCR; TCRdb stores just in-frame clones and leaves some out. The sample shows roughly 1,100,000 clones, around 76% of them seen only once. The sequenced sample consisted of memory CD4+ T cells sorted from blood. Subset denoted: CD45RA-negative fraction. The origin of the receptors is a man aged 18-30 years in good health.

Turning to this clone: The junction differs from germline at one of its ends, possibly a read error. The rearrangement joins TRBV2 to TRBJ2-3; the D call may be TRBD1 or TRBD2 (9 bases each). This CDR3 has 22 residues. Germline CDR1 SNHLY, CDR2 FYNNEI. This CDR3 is CASRRSPGTGTWARGGTDTQYF. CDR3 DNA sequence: TGTGCCAGCAGAAGAAGTCCCGGGACAGGGACCTGGGCGCGGGGGGGCACTGATACGCAGTATTTT.

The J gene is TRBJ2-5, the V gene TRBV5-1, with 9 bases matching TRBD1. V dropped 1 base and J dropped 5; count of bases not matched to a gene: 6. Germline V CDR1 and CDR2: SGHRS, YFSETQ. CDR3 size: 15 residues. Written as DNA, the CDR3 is TGCGCCAGCAGCTTGAGGGACAGGGCGCCGGAGACCCAGTACTTC. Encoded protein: CASSLRDRAPETQYF. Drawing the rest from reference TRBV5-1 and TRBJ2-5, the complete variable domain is KAGVTQTPRYLIKTRGQQVTLSCSPISGHRSVSWYQQTPGQGLQFLFEYFSETQRNKGNFPGRFSGRQFSNSRSEMNVSTLELGDSALYLCASSLRDRAPETQYFGPGTRLLVL.

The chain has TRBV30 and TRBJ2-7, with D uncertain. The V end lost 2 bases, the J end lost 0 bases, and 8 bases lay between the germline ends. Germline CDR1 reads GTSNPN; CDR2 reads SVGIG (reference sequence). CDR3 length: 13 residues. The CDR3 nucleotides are TGTGCCTGGAGTCTGGTTGCCTCCTACGAGCAGTACTTC. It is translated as CAWSLVASYEQYF.

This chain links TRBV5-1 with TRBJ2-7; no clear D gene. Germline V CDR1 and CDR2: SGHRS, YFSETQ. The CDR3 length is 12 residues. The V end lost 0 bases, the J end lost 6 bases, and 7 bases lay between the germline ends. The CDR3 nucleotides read TGCGCCAGCAGCTTGGGGGGAATCGAGCAGTACTTC. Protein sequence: CASSLGGIEQYF.

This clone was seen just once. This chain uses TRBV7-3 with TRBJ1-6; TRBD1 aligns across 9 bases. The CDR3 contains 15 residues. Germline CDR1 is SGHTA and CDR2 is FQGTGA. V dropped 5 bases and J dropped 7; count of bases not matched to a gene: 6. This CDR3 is CASSPGQGPNSPLHF. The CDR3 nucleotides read TGTGCCAGCAGCCCCGGACAGGGGCCAAATTCACCCCTCCACTTT.

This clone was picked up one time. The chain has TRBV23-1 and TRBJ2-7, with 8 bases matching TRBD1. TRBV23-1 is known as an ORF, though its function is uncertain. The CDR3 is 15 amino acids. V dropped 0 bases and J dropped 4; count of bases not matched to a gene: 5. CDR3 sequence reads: CASSQSRGQGYEQYF. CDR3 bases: TGCGCCAGCAGTCAATCTCGCGGACAGGGTTACGAGCAGTACTTC.

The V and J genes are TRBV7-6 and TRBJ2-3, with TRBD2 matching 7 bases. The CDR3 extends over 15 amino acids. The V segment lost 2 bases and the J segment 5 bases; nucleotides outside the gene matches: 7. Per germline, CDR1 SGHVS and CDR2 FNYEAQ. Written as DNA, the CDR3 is TGTGCCAGCAGCTTAATGGTGGTAGCGGGAGATACGCAGTATTTT. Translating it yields CASSLMVVAGDTQYF.

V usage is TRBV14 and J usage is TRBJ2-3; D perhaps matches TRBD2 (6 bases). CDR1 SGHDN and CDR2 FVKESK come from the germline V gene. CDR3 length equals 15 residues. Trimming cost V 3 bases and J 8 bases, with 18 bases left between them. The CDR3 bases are TGTGCCAGCAGCCAGCAACTAGCCTTACCTGGTACGCAGTATTTT. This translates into CASSQQLALPGTQYF.

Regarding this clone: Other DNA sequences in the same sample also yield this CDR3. This chain's CDR3 is CASSVVDRQETQYF. The CDR3 nucleotides read TGTGCCAGCAGCGTAGTGGACAGGCAAGAGACCCAGTACTTC. The J gene is TRBJ2-5, the V gene TRBV9; 7 bases fit TRBD1. With 0 bases clipped from V and 2 bases from J, the junction kept 1 base outside the gene matches. This CDR3 has 14 amino acids. Germline CDR1 SGDLS, CDR2 YYNGEE.